These 3 T cell receptor beta chains were sequenced from one sample in a study of shared clonotypes between healthy human individuals. Using immunoSEQ multiplex PCR, the repertoire was profiled, and TCRdb retains in-frame clones only, with some absent. The table includes about 2 million clones, about 95% detected once. In the naive CD8 group, cells lacked CD45RO and were positively selected for CCR7, so terminally differentiated effector memory CD45RA+ cells were left out. Sequencing used naive CD8+ T cells sorted from blood. Source of these receptors: a man aged 18 to 30 in good health.

The chain combines TRBV28 with TRBJ2-3, with TRBD1 matching 9 bases. Germline assignment: CDR1 MDHEN and CDR2 SYDVKM. V lost 10 bases, J lost 4 bases, and 12 bases stayed unmatched. The CDR3 covers 15 residues. The CDR3 coding sequence is TGTGCCATCCACGCCGGGACAGGGCTTTCAGATACGCAGTATTTT. Its protein is CAIHAGTGLSDTQYF.

The chain recombines TRBV7-8 with TRBJ2-5; 9 nucleotides match TRBD1. CDR3 length: 15 amino acids. CDR1 and CDR2 from the germline V gene are SGHVS and FQNEAQ. Germline trimming cut 1 base from V and 5 bases from J; bases unmatched to any gene: 5. The CDR3 DNA follows: TGTGCCAGCAGCTTAGGGGGGACAGGGTTCGAGACCCAGTACTTC. Translated: CASSLGGTGFETQYF.

In its sample, this clone was seen once. The chain carries TRBV27 and TRBJ2-7; 11 nucleotides line up with TRBD1. The CDR3 loop spans 16 amino acids. V gave up 6 bases and J gave up 4 bases; unmatched junction bases: 11. Per germline, CDR1 MNHEY and CDR2 SMNVEV (reference sequence). The CDR3 reads CASRSIGDRGIYEQYF. CDR3 DNA sequence: TGTGCCAGCAGATCGATCGGGGACAGGGGGATATACGAGCAGTACTTC.